The rows below give T cell receptor beta chains drawn from one sample of a study of CD8+ T cells in alopecia areata. Data came from immunoSEQ multiplex PCR; TCRdb stores just in-frame clones and leaves some out. The table has 150,000 to 200,000 clones, about 66% seen once. Source: CD8+ T cells sorted from blood, taken at week 0. All receptors derive from a human donor with alopecia areata. The CDR3 runs from the conserved cysteine through the conserved F or W. D genes are given only for firm matches. Expanded clones are given a class, and other clones once, few, many or no size at all.

clone_size: NA
v_call: TRBV5-1
j_call: TRBJ2-7
d_call: NA
cdr3_nt: TGCGCCAGCAGCACGCCGAGCGACAGGAGGAAGCAGTACTTC
cdr3_aa: CASSTPSDRRKQYF

clone_size: NA
v_call: TRBV11-2
j_call: TRBJ2-5
d_call: NA
cdr3_nt: TGTGCCAGCAGCGCTATCCGACCTACTGGGGATGGAGAGACCCAGTACTTC
cdr3_aa: CASSAIRPTGDGETQYF

clone_size: many
v_call: TRBV7-2
j_call: TRBJ1-1
d_call: NA
cdr3_nt: TGTGCCAGCAGCGATGGACAGAAGAACACTGAAGCTTTCTTT
cdr3_aa: CASSDGQKNTEAFF

clone_size: few
v_call: TRBV12-5
j_call: TRBJ1-5
d_call: NA
cdr3_nt: TGTGCTGGTGGTCGGGCCGCCGGCCGGGAGAATCAGCCCCAGCATTTT
cdr3_aa: CAGGRAAGRENQPQHF

clone_size: NA
v_call: TRBV29-1
j_call: TRBJ2-2
d_call: TRBD2
cdr3_nt: TGCAGCGCGACTAGCTGGGGATCCGGGGAGCTGTTTTTT
cdr3_aa: CSATSWGSGELFF

clone_size: few
v_call: TRBV7-9
j_call: TRBJ1-2
d_call: NA
cdr3_nt: TGTGCCAGCAGCTCCATAGACCCAATGACAGGCCGGTATGGCTACACCTTC
cdr3_aa: CASSSIDPMTGRYGYTF

clone_size: NA
v_call: TRBV27
j_call: TRBJ1-3
d_call: NA
cdr3_nt: TGTGCCAGCAGCCCTACAGGGATGGTTGGAAACACCATATATTTT
cdr3_aa: CASSPTGMVGNTIYF

clone_size: NA
v_call: TRBV6-5
j_call: TRBJ1-2
d_call: NA
cdr3_nt: TGTGCCAGCAGTATGATCCCCAACAACTATGGCTACACCTTC
cdr3_aa: CASSMIPNNYGYTF

clone_size: NA
v_call: TRBV29-1
j_call: TRBJ1-1
d_call: NA
cdr3_nt: TGCAGCGGGGCTGGTTCCACAGGGACTAGGGGGACTGAAGCTTTCTTT
cdr3_aa: CSGAGSTGTRGTEAFF

clone_size: NA
v_call: TRBV29-1
j_call: TRBJ2-1
d_call: NA
cdr3_nt: TGCAGCGTTGAAGGTCGGAATGAGCAGTTCTTC
cdr3_aa: CSVEGRNEQFF